This is a list of T cell receptor beta chains from one sample in a study of post-analysis software for immune sequencing data. TCRdb re-called the PCR reads through MiXCR, storing one row per CDR3 protein. This sample has about half a million distinct CDR3 sequences; 34% occur once, and the top ten carry 4.5% to 7.5%. Sequencing was done on a sample of blood. These TCRs come from a girl aged 2 to 17 with multiple sclerosis. CDR3s include the opening cysteine and the closing phenylalanine or tryptophan. A clone size is listed for some rows: how often the clone was seen (once, few, many), or a class if it is expanded.

cdr3_aa v_call clone_size j_call
CASSTGSLPSNNEQFF TRBV5-1 few TRBJ2-1
CARSGGTGRIYGYTF TRBV12-3/TRBV12-4 . TRBJ1-2
CASSRSPRDRAQETQYF TRBV4-2 . TRBJ2-5
CASSLPTGGPNNEQFF TRBV5-1 . TRBJ2-1
CASSQRDGRYTF TRBV3-1 . TRBJ1-2
CASSLDGANYDYTF TRBV5-6 . TRBJ1-2
CASSSNNRITNYGYTF TRBV28 . TRBJ1-2
CASSPFKVGETQYF TRBV11-2 few TRBJ2-5
CASSLVRTGHEQYF TRBV5-1 few TRBJ2-7
CASSQDHGGGLNSPLHF TRBV14 . TRBJ1-6
CASRLRVGVSTDTQYF TRBV12-2 few TRBJ2-3
CASTLGPMGTNIQYF TRBV28 . TRBJ2-4
CASSPVLGAGAFGNQPQHF TRBV7-8 . TRBJ1-5
CASSLAGTGPIGELFF TRBV7-8 . TRBJ2-2
CASSQESGTGLGYTF TRBV3-1 . TRBJ1-2
CASSFGTGNIALHF TRBV13 . TRBJ1-6
CASSRQLGRNGYTF TRBV6-2/TRBV6-3 . TRBJ1-2
CASSQVRVSDTQYF TRBV4-1 . TRBJ2-3
CASSRTGTSYNEQFF TRBV12-3/TRBV12-4 once TRBJ2-1
CSAIGLAGPSSYNEQFF TRBV20-1 . TRBJ2-1
CASSQARTSGQETQYF TRBV4-1 . TRBJ2-5
CSARRLAGIHEQFF TRBV20-1 . TRBJ2-1
CASSLGRGLAGGARFF TRBV5-6 . TRBJ2-5
CASSLNLGLKTGELFF TRBV7-3 . TRBJ2-2
CASSPTVGNTEAFF TRBV7-6 . TRBJ1-1
CASSSQGAMVGYTF TRBV28 few TRBJ1-2
CASSPRTDYGCTF TRBV7-9 few TRBJ1-2
CASSASAGGTDTQYF TRBV5-1 few TRBJ2-3
CASSLGANQGNHEQYF TRBV5-1 few TRBJ2-7
CASSPGTSGGLDQETQYF TRBV5-1 few TRBJ2-5
CASSSRGPYGYTF TRBV12-3/TRBV12-4 few TRBJ1-2
CASSQMTPSTDTQYF TRBV5-1 few TRBJ2-3
CSVSDGVFDGYTF TRBV29-1 . TRBJ1-2
CASSLLRGPQHF TRBV28 few TRBJ1-5
CASSVLGGPSSPLHF TRBV6-2/TRBV6-3 . TRBJ1-6
CASSLWGSGLETQYF TRBV5-6 . TRBJ2-5
CASSKKGRADTYYGYTF TRBV7-9 . TRBJ1-2
CSAVAGGPHTQYF TRBV20-1 few TRBJ2-3
CASSKRDTLSSYNSPLHF TRBV5-5 few TRBJ1-6
CASGRLAGDTQYF TRBV2 once TRBJ2-3
CAGSQGRLDTEAFF TRBV6-6 . TRBJ1-1
CASSWKTSPTYNEQFF TRBV5-1 few TRBJ2-1
CASSLKDIHNEQFF TRBV5-1 . TRBJ2-1
CASSPRGLTQETQYF TRBV7-2 . TRBJ2-5
CASSLVGWETQYF TRBV6-5 . TRBJ2-5
CASSSGRSSYNEQFF TRBV7-3 few TRBJ2-1
CASSLPLNTEAFF TRBV7-9 . TRBJ1-1
CSVGTGQEQFF TRBV29-1 . TRBJ2-1
CASSLLASGSNGQFF TRBV5-1 . TRBJ2-1
CSVASGSRSEQFF TRBV29-1 . TRBJ2-1
CSALGGPEDEQYF TRBV29-1 . TRBJ2-7
CSVEIGTVQETQYF TRBV29-1 . TRBJ2-5
CASSPRLAGGLNEQFF TRBV3-1 . TRBJ2-1
CASSLMGAAAEAFF TRBV5-1 . TRBJ1-1
CSAHRAGQGQPQHF TRBV20-1 . TRBJ1-5
CSVEGRVGNTEAFF TRBV29-1 . TRBJ1-1
CASSQGQAGDEQYF TRBV5-1 few .
CSLIGGARYGYTF TRBV20-1 . TRBJ1-2
CASRPGRSSSYNEQFF TRBV28 many TRBJ2-1
CASSQDMGQGQKTQYF TRBV4-2 many TRBJ2-5